The rows below give T cell receptor beta chains drawn from one sample of a study of somatic mutations in cytotoxic T cells in rheumatoid arthritis. Here immunoSEQ multiplex PCR was the method, and the copy in TCRdb shows in-frame clones only, minus some. The data show several thousand clones, 79% seen once. Sequencing was performed on CD8+ T cells sorted from blood. These receptors originate from an adult with rheumatoid arthritis. Each CDR3 is given without its conserved first and last residue. Each record gives: V gene, J gene, CDR3 protein.

TRBV19	TRBJ2-3	ASSMLAGGPDTQY
TRBV11-3	TRBJ2-2	ASSLDVWGQSNTGELF
TRBV18	TRBJ1-2	ASSRPSLVGYT
TRBV19	TRBJ1-1	ASRSPGLNTEAF
TRBV5-1	TRBJ1-2	ASSQAGIDGYT
TRBV6-1	TRBJ2-1	ASKPGTSVNEQF
TRBV6-5	TRBJ1-2	ASSPLGGGYGYT
TRBV19	TRBJ1-2	ASSIGGQIT
TRBV30	TRBJ2-3	AWSGVTGGIGSTDTQY
TRBV7-9	TRBJ2-1	ASSFLGPDEQF
TRBV19	TRBJ2-3	ASSVRLEDTQY
TRBV18	TRBJ1-6	ASSPPAGSAPLH
TRBV15	TRBJ1-2	ATSRREAAGYT
TRBV19	TRBJ1-2	ASTIQGHYGYT
TRBV7-9	TRBJ2-1	ASSLPPRLAGGRNEQF
TRBV5-1	TRBJ2-2	ASSSLGEWSTGELF
TRBV19	TRBJ1-5	ASSDASYSNQPQH
TRBV9	TRBJ2-7	ASSVDQGASYEQY
TRBV28	TRBJ1-4	ASTDREDMGANEKLF
TRBV9	TRBJ1-4	ASSVGGARVSEKLF
TRBV12-5	TRBJ2-3	ASGATGADTQY